Listed below are T cell receptor beta chains from one sample, sequenced in a study of cytomegalovirus exposure and HLA in healthy donors. Assay used: immunoSEQ multiplex PCR; TCRdb lists only in-frame clones, some missing. The top ten clones hold approximately 1% of a sample with 150,000 to 200,000 clones, around 83% of them seen once. Sequenced: PBMCs. The receptor set was obtained from a woman aged 35 to 49 in good health and CMV-seronegative. Both conserved end residues are part of each CDR3. Fields, in order: clone size, J gene, D gene, V gene, CDR3 DNA, CDR3 protein. A D gene is named only where the DNA matches it firmly. For some rows the clone size is stated as once, few or many, or as a class when expanded; others skip it.

few TRBJ1-2 NA TRBV5-6 TGTGCCAGCAGCCCCCTTTCCGCTAACTATGGCTACACCTTC CASSPLSANYGYTF
NA TRBJ2-1 NA TRBV11-2 TGTGCCAGCAGCTACGGCCTAGGTGAAAATGAGCAGTTCTTC CASSYGLGENEQFF
NA TRBJ1-3 NA TRBV5-1 TGCGCCAGCAGCTCGGGGGGCTCGGGGAACTCTGGAAACACCATATATTTT CASSSGGSGNSGNTIYF
NA TRBJ1-1 TRBD1 TRBV11-1 TGTGCCAGCAGTACTACAGGGGGAATGTGGGTGAACACTGAAGCTTTCTTT CASSTTGGMWVNTEAFF
NA TRBJ1-2 TRBD1 TRBV2 TGTGCCAGCAGCGGACAGGGAGATTATGGCTACACCTTC CASSGQGDYGYTF
few TRBJ1-1 NA TRBV30 TGTGCCTGGGAGGGGGTAATGCTGGGACGGGTGTCTCTGGGGACTGAAGCTTTCTTT CAWEGVMLGRVSLGTEAFF
NA TRBJ2-7 TRBD1 TRBV9 TGTGCCAGCAGCGTAGGAGGTCCTGCGGGACAGGGTTTTCGCGAGCAGTACTTC CASSVGGPAGQGFREQYF
NA TRBJ1-5 TRBD1 TRBV29-1 TGCAGCGCCGGGACAGAGGACAATCAGCCCCAGCATTTT CSAGTEDNQPQHF
few TRBJ2-1 TRBD2 TRBV5-1 TGCGCCAGCAGCCCCATGGGGGGGTTAGTTAACAATGAGCAGTTCTTC CASSPMGGLVNNEQFF
few TRBJ2-7 NA TRBV14 TGTGCCAGCAGGCCGAACAGGGAATTGGGCGAGCAGTACTTC CASRPNRELGEQYF
NA TRBJ2-5 TRBD2 TRBV7-6 TGTGCCAGCAGCCTAACTAGCGGAGCTGCCGAGACCCAGTACTTC CASSLTSGAAETQYF
NA TRBJ2-1 NA TRBV27 TGTGCCAGCAGCCCCCAGGGCGGGGCCTACAATGAGCAGTTCTTC CASSPQGGAYNEQFF
NA TRBJ2-5 TRBD2 TRBV10-3 TGTGCCATCAGCCCTCGTTGGGGGGACTATGGGGAGGAGACCCAGTACTTC CAISPRWGDYGEETQYF
NA TRBJ2-2 TRBD1 TRBV7-8 TGTGCCAGCAGCCCCCGGGACAGGTACACCGGGGAGCTGTTTTTT CASSPRDRYTGELFF
NA TRBJ1-2 NA TRBV6-6 TGTGCCAGCAGTTACACCGGTCAGGATGGCTACACCTTC CASSYTGQDGYTF
NA TRBJ2-1 TRBD1 TRBV7-9 TGTGCCAGCAGCAAGGGACAGGGGACACACAATGAGCAGTTCTTC CASSKGQGTHNEQFF
NA TRBJ2-3 TRBD1 TRBV7-2 TGTGCCAGCAGCTTACAGGGGGCTAGGACAGATACGCAGTATTTT CASSLQGARTDTQYF
NA TRBJ2-2 TRBD1 TRBV10-3 TGTGCCAAGGGACAGGGAAACACCGGGGAGCTGTTTTTT CAKGQGNTGELFF
NA TRBJ2-7 NA TRBV5-4 TGTGCCAGCAGCAAAGCCGGGACTCCCAAACTACGGCACGAGCAGTACTTC CASSKAGTPKLRHEQYF
NA TRBJ1-2 NA TRBV5-4 TGTGCCAGCAGCTTGGCCAGGGATGGCTACACCTTC CASSLARDGYTF
NA TRBJ2-3 NA TRBV5-1 TGCGCCAGCAGCCCCGGACTACCCCCAGATACGCAGTATTTT CASSPGLPPDTQYF
NA TRBJ2-1 TRBD2 TRBV4-1 TGCGCCAGCAGCCAAGATCTAGTAGGGACTAGCGGAGGGGCCAGGAATGAGCAGTTCTTC CASSQDLVGTSGGARNEQFF
NA TRBJ2-7 TRBD1 TRBV19 TGTGCCAGTAGTAAAGGACAGGCCCCCAGCGAGCAGTACTTC CASSKGQAPSEQYF
NA TRBJ2-3 TRBD2 TRBV29-1 TGCAGCGTAATAGTCGGGGGGACGACAGATACGCAGTATTTT CSVIVGGTTDTQYF
NA TRBJ1-1 NA TRBV9 TGTGCCAGCAGCCCCCTCCTGAACACTGAAGCTTTCTTT CASSPLLNTEAFF
NA TRBJ1-2 NA TRBV25-1 TGTGCCAGCAGTGATGTCAGGGGCAGGGGCTTCTATGGCTACACCTTC CASSDVRGRGFYGYTF
once TRBJ2-2 NA TRBV15 TGTGCCACCAGCAGGGGAGGGACATACACCGGGGAGCTGTTTTTT CATSRGGTYTGELFF
NA TRBJ1-5 NA TRBV11-1 TGTGCCAGCAGCCTAGGGACTTCCTACAATCAGCCCCAGCATTTT CASSLGTSYNQPQHF
NA TRBJ2-1 NA TRBV6-4 TGTGCCAGCAGTCCCAGTCGGGTTAGCTCCTACAATGAGCAGTTCTTC CASSPSRVSSYNEQFF
NA TRBJ1-4 NA TRBV7-9 TGTGCCAGCAGCTTAGATGGCGGTTTTAATGAAAAACTGTTTTTT CASSLDGGFNEKLFF
once TRBJ1-5 TRBD1 TRBV18 TGTGCCAGCTCACCCCCGGGACAGTATAGCAATCAGCCCCAGCATTTT CASSPPGQYSNQPQHF
NA TRBJ2-1 TRBD2 TRBV27 TGTGCCAGCAGACGACTAGCGACCAATGAGCAGTTCTTC CASRRLATNEQFF
NA TRBJ2-1 NA TRBV6-6 TGTGCCAGCAGTTACTCGAACAGGGTGAACAATGAGCAGTTCTTC CASSYSNRVNNEQFF
NA TRBJ1-2 TRBD1 TRBV19 TGTGCCAGTAGTATTTCCGGGACAGGGGATTTTTTGTATGGCTACACCTTC CASSISGTGDFLYGYTF
NA TRBJ2-2 NA TRBV7-2 TGTGCCAGCAGCTTAGAAGGTGACAGGAGGTACACCGGGGAGCTGTTTTTT CASSLEGDRRYTGELFF
NA TRBJ2-5 NA TRBV9 TGTGCCAGCAGCGGGGGCCCGGGCCAAGAGACCCAGTACTTC CASSGGPGQETQYF
NA TRBJ1-5 NA TRBV6-1 TGTGCCAGCAGTGAAATTGGGGGACAAAAAAGCAATCAGCCCCAGCATTTT CASSEIGGQKSNQPQHF
NA TRBJ2-2 TRBD2 TRBV7-2 TGTGCCAGCAGCCCCCCGGTCCAGCGGGGCGGGGAGCTGTTTTTT CASSPPVQRGGELFF
NA TRBJ1-1 TRBD1 TRBV27 TGTGCCAGCAGTTTAAATCGCAACAGGGGTCGTACTGAAGCTTTCTTT CASSLNRNRGRTEAFF
NA TRBJ2-1 NA TRBV15 TGTGCCACCAGTCCTTCCTTCTCCTACAATGAGCAGTTCTTC CATSPSFSYNEQFF
NA TRBJ2-3 NA TRBV5-6 TGTGCCAGCAGCCATCTTTCGGGAGCGGGTTCGGATACGCAGTATTTT CASSHLSGAGSDTQYF
NA TRBJ1-1 NA TRBV15 TGTGCCACCAGCAGAGATCTGGCGAACACTGAAGCTTTCTTT CATSRDLANTEAFF
NA TRBJ2-5 TRBD2 TRBV5-4 TGTGCCAGCAGCCTCCGGACTAGCCCAGCCCTAGAGACCCAGTACTTC CASSLRTSPALETQYF
NA TRBJ2-1 NA TRBV19 TGTGCCAGTAGTCCGTTTCTGTGGAGCTCCTACAATGAGCAGTTCTTC CASSPFLWSSYNEQFF
NA TRBJ2-7 TRBD2 TRBV27 TGTGCCAGCAGTTTTACGGGAGGGCCTTTCGAGCAGTACTTC CASSFTGGPFEQYF
NA TRBJ1-4 NA TRBV7-8 TGTGCCAGCAGCCTAGGTTTGGAAACAGCAACTAATGAAAAACTGTTTTTT CASSLGLETATNEKLFF
NA TRBJ2-1 TRBD2 TRBV18 TGTGCCAGCTCACCGGGACTAGCGGGAGTCCATGAGCAGTTCTTC CASSPGLAGVHEQFF
NA TRBJ2-5 TRBD2 TRBV9 TGTGCCAGCAGCGTAGGAGCGGGGAACTCCCAAGAGACCCAGTACTTC CASSVGAGNSQETQYF
NA TRBJ2-5 TRBD2 TRBV30 TGTGCCTGGAGTGGCACTAGCGGGGAGACCCAGTACTTC CAWSGTSGETQYF
NA TRBJ2-5 TRBD2 TRBV11-2 TGTGCCAGCAGCACGGGACTAGCGGGAGAAGAGACCCAGTACTTC CASSTGLAGEETQYF
NA TRBJ1-3 NA TRBV18 TGTGCCAGCTCACCTAGCGAGCTTTCCAACTCTGGAAACACCATATATTTT CASSPSELSNSGNTIYF
NA TRBJ1-2 NA TRBV4-2 TGTGCCAGCAGCCAGGAAACCTGGGAGAGCTACACCTTC CASSQETWESYTF
NA TRBJ2-3 TRBD2 TRBV11-1 TGTGCCAGCAGCTTATTTGGGACTAGCGCAGATACGCAGTATTTT CASSLFGTSADTQYF
NA TRBJ1-2 TRBD1 TRBV27 TGTGCCAGCAGCTCCGACAGGGGTATCTATGGCTACACCTTC CASSSDRGIYGYTF
NA TRBJ2-2 NA TRBV7-2 TGTGCCAGCAGCTTAGCGCGCAGGGACACCGGGGAGCTGTTTTTT CASSLARRDTGELFF
NA TRBJ2-5 TRBD2 TRBV11-2 TGTGCCAGCAGCTTAGGTAGCGGGAGAACGGGGGAGACCCAGTACTTC CASSLGSGRTGETQYF
NA TRBJ1-1 NA TRBV5-1 TGCGCCAGCAGCTTCGGGACACCCCGGGGTGAAGCTTTCTTT CASSFGTPRGEAFF